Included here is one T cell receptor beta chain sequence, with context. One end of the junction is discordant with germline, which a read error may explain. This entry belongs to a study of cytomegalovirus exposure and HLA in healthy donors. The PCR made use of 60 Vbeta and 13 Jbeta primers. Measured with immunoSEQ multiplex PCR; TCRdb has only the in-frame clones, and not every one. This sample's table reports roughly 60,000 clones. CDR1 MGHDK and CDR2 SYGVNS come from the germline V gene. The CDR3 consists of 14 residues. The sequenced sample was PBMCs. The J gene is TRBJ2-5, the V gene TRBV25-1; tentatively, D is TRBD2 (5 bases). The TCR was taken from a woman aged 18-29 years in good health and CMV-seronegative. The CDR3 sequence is CASSEGRDQENQYF. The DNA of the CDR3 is TGTGCCAGCAGTGAAGGGAGAGACCAAGAGAACCAGTACTTC.